Listed below are T cell receptor beta chains from one sample, sequenced in a study of blood T cells in healthy people across ages. TCRdb independently ran MiXCR on the 5' RACE reads; one entry per CDR3 protein. Of 1,100,000 or so distinct CDR3 sequences in the sample, roughly 45% were seen once. The material sequenced was blood. These receptors came from an older woman in good health. The CDR3 runs from the conserved cysteine through the conserved F or W. Fields, in order: V gene, J gene, clone size, D gene, CDR3 DNA, CDR3 protein. D genes are given only for firm matches. Part of the rows lack a size; the others show once, few, many or a class for expanded clones.

>TRBV7-6|TRBJ2-7|once|TRBD2
TGTGCCAGCAGCTACCAGGGAATTACTAGCGGGAGAGACGAGCAGTACTTC
CASSYQGITSGRDEQYF
>TRBV7-2|TRBJ2-5|few|-
TGTGCCAGCAGCTCCGTTCTAGCGACGGAGACCCAGTACTTC
CASSSVLATETQYF
>TRBV20-1|TRBJ2-1|-|TRBD2
TGCAGTGCGGAAGGGGGGACTAGCGGGAACCTTCCCTACAATGAGCAGTTCTTC
CSAEGGTSGNLPYNEQFF
>TRBV12-3/TRBV12-4|TRBJ1-5|-|-
TGTGCCAGCAGTTTAGTGGGGGCTCAGCCCCAGCATTTT
CASSLVGAQPQHF
>TRBV20-1|TRBJ2-7|-|TRBD2
TGCAGTGCCCTTGGACTAGCGGGGTACGAGCAGTACTTC
CSALGLAGYEQYF
>TRBV20-1|TRBJ2-5|-|TRBD2
TGCAGTGCTCTAGCGGGAGAGCTAGAGACCCAGTACTTC
CSALAGELETQYF
>TRBV15|TRBJ2-1|-|TRBD2
TGTGCCACCAGCAGAGAGAGGGGGACTAGCGGGAGGGGTGTTAATGAGCAGTTCTTC
CATSRERGTSGRGVNEQFF
>TRBV6-5|TRBJ2-7|-|TRBD1
TGTGCCAGCAGTCCTCCCTCGGGACAGGTTCGAGAGCAGTACTTC
CASSPPSGQVREQYF
>TRBV20-1|TRBJ2-5|-|-
TGCAGTGCTAGGAGTCAGGCACAAGAGACCCAGTACTTC
CSARSQAQETQYF
>TRBV20-1|TRBJ2-4|-|-
TGCGGCGGGGACTGTCGGGTAGCCAAAAACATTCAGTACTTC
CGGDCRVAKNIQYF
>TRBV12-3/TRBV12-4|TRBJ2-5|-|-
TGTGCCAGCAGTTTCCCTGGTACTAGCGAGGGGGCGACCCAGTACTTC
CASSFPGTSEGATQYF
>TRBV11-2|TRBJ2-5|-|-
TGTGCCAGTAGCCTCCGCCGAGAAAACCAAGAGACCCAGTACTTC
CASSLRRENQETQYF
>TRBV9|TRBJ1-1|-|-
TGTGCCAGCAGCGTAGAGGGAGATGAAGCTTTCTTT
CASSVEGDEAFF
>TRBV29-1|TRBJ1-1|once|TRBD1
TGCAGCGTTGGCACAGGGGGCGCTTTCACTGAAGCTTTCTTT
CSVGTGGAFTEAFF
>TRBV5-6|TRBJ2-3|few|-
TGTGCCAGCGCCTTTGGTAGTACGCAGTATTTT
CASAFGSTQYF
>TRBV29-1|TRBJ1-1|few|TRBD1
TGCAGCGTCGAAGACAGGGGGAGAACTGAAGCTTTCTTT
CSVEDRGRTEAFF
>TRBV29-1|TRBJ2-7|few|TRBD1
TGCAGCGGCCTGACAGGGGGCGAGCAGTACTTC
CSGLTGGEQYF
>TRBV4-1|TRBJ2-3|-|TRBD2
TGCGCCAGCAGCCAAGGGACTAGCGGGTCGCAGTATTTT
CASSQGTSGSQYF
>TRBV27|TRBJ2-3|few|-
TGTGCCAGCAGTCCCACCCGGGTGGGGGATACGCAGTATTTT
CASSPTRVGDTQYF
>TRBV7-6|TRBJ2-5|-|-
TGTGCCAGCAGGCGAGGGGGAGGGAGGGCTTTGGAGACCCAGTACTTC
CASRRGGGRALETQYF
>TRBV5-1|TRBJ2-7|-|-
TGCGCCAGCAGCTTGGCTCCGGGGAACTCCTACGAGCAGTACTTC
CASSLAPGNSYEQYF
>TRBV20-1|TRBJ2-3|many|-
TGCAGTGTAGAGGATGAGGGCACAGATACGCAGTATTTT
CSVEDEGTDTQYF
>TRBV2|TRBJ2-4|few|-
TGTGCCAGCAGTGAACTAGAAATTGTAGTGGCCAAAAACATTCAGTACTTC
CASSELEIVVAKNIQYF
>TRBV3-1|TRBJ1-5|-|TRBD1
TGTGCCAGCAGCCAAACAACAGGGGTACAGCAGCCCCAGCATTTT
CASSQTTGVQQPQHF
>TRBV11-1|TRBJ2-7|-|-
TGTGCCAGCAGCTTAACCTTGGGGGCATACTCCTACAATGAGCAGTACTTC
CASSLTLGAYSYNEQYF
>TRBV6-1|TRBJ2-7|-|-
TGTGCCAGCAGTGAATACGCGGGGAGCTCCTACGAGCAGTACTTC
CASSEYAGSSYEQYF
>TRBV27|TRBJ1-2|-|-
TGTGCCAGCAGTTTCTCCGGCCGGAGCTATGGCTACACCTTC
CASSFSGRSYGYTF
>TRBV10-1|TRBJ2-1|-|TRBD2
TGCGCCAGCAGTGAGGTTCGCGGGAGGGACAATGAGCAGTTCTTC
CASSEVRGRDNEQFF
>TRBV27|TRBJ2-7|-|-
TGTGCCAGCAGCAGCCTGGGTCTTTTCGACGAGCAGTACTTC
CASSSLGLFDEQYF
>TRBV7-2|TRBJ2-7|few|-
TGTGCCAGCAGTCAGGGACTTTCTTCTACCTACGAGCAGTACTTC
CASSQGLSSTYEQYF
>TRBV20-1|TRBJ2-7|few|TRBD2
TGCAGTGCTAGAGCTCTAGCGGTCTACTACGAGCAGTACTTC
CSARALAVYYEQYF
>TRBV11-2|TRBJ2-5|-|-
TGTGCCAGCAGCCCCCAGGGAGGGACAGGAATGGAGACCCAGTACTTC
CASSPQGGTGMETQYF
>TRBV29-1|TRBJ2-1|-|-
TGCAGCGTTGTTTCCTGCCGTAGCTCCTACAATGAGCAGTTCTTC
CSVVSCRSSYNEQFF
>TRBV27|TRBJ1-4|-|-
TGTGCCAGCAGTTCTGGACGTGCAACTAATGAAAAACTGTTTTTT
CASSSGRATNEKLFF
>TRBV27|TRBJ2-7|-|-
TGTGCCAGCAAGCCGGGACCGGGCTCCTACGAGCAGTACTTC
CASKPGPGSYEQYF
>TRBV27|TRBJ2-7|-|TRBD1
TGTGCCAGCAGTTTTCGGACAGGGGGCACCTACGAGCAGTACTTC
CASSFRTGGTYEQYF
>TRBV29-1|TRBJ2-7|-|-
TGCAGCGTTGAACGCCCCGAGTGGGGGGAAACTGACGAGCAGTACTTC
CSVERPEWGETDEQYF
>TRBV9|TRBJ2-3|few|-
TGTGCCAGCAGCGTAGAAGTTCTCAAGGATACGCAGTATTTT
CASSVEVLKDTQYF
>TRBV4-2|TRBJ2-3|few|-
TGTGCCAGCAGCCAAGACCAGGACTCTACTGGGATCACAGATACGCAGTATTTT
CASSQDQDSTGITDTQYF
>TRBV10-1|TRBJ2-5|-|-
TGCGCCAGCAGTGAGTCTGGGGGGGCGGCCCAGTACTTC
CASSESGGAAQYF
>TRBV12-3/TRBV12-4|TRBJ2-3|many|-
TGTGCCAGCAGGCTGGGGGGAGATACGCAGTATTTT
CASRLGGDTQYF
>TRBV12-3/TRBV12-4|TRBJ2-1|-|-
TGTGCCAGCAGTTCACCGACAGGATTCCGCTACAATGAGCAGTTCTTC
CASSSPTGFRYNEQFF
>TRBV6-5|TRBJ2-7|many|TRBD1
TGTGCCAGCAGCACAGGGACAGGTTCTTACGAGCAGTACTTC
CASSTGTGSYEQYF
>TRBV29-1|TRBJ2-7|many|TRBD2
TGCAGCGTTGTGGGACTAGCGGGAGTGGAATACGAGCAGTACTTC
CSVVGLAGVEYEQYF
>TRBV29-1|TRBJ2-5|-|-
TGCAGCGTTGAAGAGCAGTGGGGGGAGACCCAGTGCTTC
CSVEEQWGETQCF
>TRBV9|TRBJ2-3|-|-
TGTGCCAGCAGCGCGGACTCCAGGGGTGCAGATACGCAGTATTTT
CASSADSRGADTQYF
>TRBV5-1|TRBJ1-2|-|TRBD1
TGCGCCAGCAGCAGGACAGGGGGGATCGGTGGCTACACCTTC
CASSRTGGIGGYTF
>TRBV7-9|TRBJ2-7|-|TRBD1
TGTGCCAGCAGCTTATTTATGGGACAGGGGGCTTACAATGAGCAGTACTTC
CASSLFMGQGAYNEQYF